The T cell receptor (beta chain) under discussion was sequenced for a study of blood T cells in healthy people across ages. Study findings and constraints: Investigators viewed diversity estimates from one million T cells as underestimates, the study reported.

PCR was performed a second time for roughly 7 to 11 cycles using a sample-barcoded 5' primer and a J-beta primer mix. Using its own MiXCR run on the 5' RACE reads, TCRdb lists one record per CDR3 protein. The data contain more than 600,000 distinct CDR3 sequences, 25% of them singletons. Trimming removed 6 bases at V and 0 bases at J, with 15 bases between. This CDR3 is built from 16 residues. Per the germline V gene, CDR1 is MNHNS and CDR2 is SASEGT. Regarding this clonotype: Antigen specificity is unknown.

These records were also assigned to another study, of T cells of mothers and their children.

Sequencing was carried out using blood. The V call is TRBV6-1, the J call TRBJ2-1; D is possibly TRBD1 (5 bases). The source is a boy aged 10-17 years in good health. CDR3 nucleotide sequence: TGTGCCAGCAGAGGGGCAGGGTATGGCTCCTACAATGAGCAGTTCTTC. Its translation is CASRGAGYGSYNEQFF.